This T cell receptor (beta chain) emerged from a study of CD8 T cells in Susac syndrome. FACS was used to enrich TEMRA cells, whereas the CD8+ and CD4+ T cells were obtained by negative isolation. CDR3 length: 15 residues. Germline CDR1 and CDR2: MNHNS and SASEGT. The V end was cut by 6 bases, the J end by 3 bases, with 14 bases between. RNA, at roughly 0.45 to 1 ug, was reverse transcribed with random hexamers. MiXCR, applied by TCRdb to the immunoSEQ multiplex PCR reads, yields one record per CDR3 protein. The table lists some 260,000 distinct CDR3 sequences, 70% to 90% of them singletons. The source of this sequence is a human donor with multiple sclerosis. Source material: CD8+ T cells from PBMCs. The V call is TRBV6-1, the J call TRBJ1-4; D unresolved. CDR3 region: CASRNPRAPNEKLFF. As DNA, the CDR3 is TGTGCCAGCAGGAATCCTCGAGCGCCTAATGAAAAACTGTTTTTT.